The TCR beta chain described here comes from a study of cytomegalovirus exposure and HLA in healthy donors. PCR used 60 Vbeta primers and 13 Jbeta primers. Sequencing used immunoSEQ multiplex PCR; TCRdb keeps in-frame clones, though not all of them. The sample has some 150,000 clones; around 80% are singletons. Germline CDR1 is MNHEY and CDR2 is SMNVEV (reference sequence). CDR3 length: 15 amino acids. V was shortened by 3 bases and J by 3 bases, with 9 bases between the two germline ends. Sequenced input: PBMCs. The TCR originated in a woman in her thirties in good health and CMV-seropositive. This rearrangement joins TRBV27 to TRBJ1-6, with D unresolved. The CDR3: CASSFDGLYNSPLHF. In nucleotides, the CDR3 is TGTGCCAGCAGTTTCGACGGACTCTATAATTCACCCCTCCACTTT.